This T cell receptor beta chain stems from a study of T cell responses to AZD1222 COVID-19 vaccine. A note on this clone: What it binds is unknown.

Second-dose groups at about 4 or about 12 weeks were pooled. Findings and limits, study-wide: After the peak T cell response, and only then, were repertoires sampled. AZD1222 recipients seropositive at baseline numbered only 5 or 6. Donors were chiefly white British, with a greater number of females, and clonal diversity was perhaps underestimated.

The CDR3 has 17 amino acids. TCRdb's table, derived via immunoSEQ multiplex PCR, lists solely in-frame clones and lacks some. This table has 70,000 to 95,000 clones, 90% appearing once. The source is an adult who received the AZD1222 COVID-19 vaccine. The rearrangement joins TRBV7-5 to TRBJ1-2. TRBV7-5 is flagged as a pseudogene. The source material was peripheral blood, sampled 28 days after the second AZD1222 dose. The CDR3, as DNA: TGTGTCAGAAGCCCCCTTCACTTAAACGGGGCTAACTATGGCTACACCTTC. It yields the protein CVRSPLHLNGANYGYTF.